These 2 T cell receptor beta chains were all obtained from the same sample, sequenced in a study of blood T cell repertoires in COVID-19. Sequenced by immunoSEQ multiplex PCR; TCRdb stores in-frame clones only, minus some. The sample lists about 300,000 clones, about 85% occurring once. The material sequenced was PBMCs or T cells enriched from blood (not recorded which). These receptors came from a woman younger than 45 who had recovered from COVID-19.

The chain links TRBV9 to TRBJ1-5; 7 nucleotides agree with TRBD1. From germline, CDR1 is SGDLS and CDR2 YYNGEE. The CDR3 is made up of 15 amino acids. V lost 4 bases, J lost 0 bases, and 4 bases stayed unmatched. In DNA, the CDR3 is TGTGCCAGCAGCCGGACAGGCCATAGCAATCAGCCCCAGCATTTT. It is translated as CASSRTGHSNQPQHF.

About this clone: This same CDR3 is encoded by further DNA sequences in the sample. This sequence joins TRBV5-1 and TRBJ1-5, with TRBD1 identical over 8 bases. Germline V gives CDR1 SGHRS, CDR2 YFSETQ. This CDR3 is 14 amino acids long. The trim removed 4 bases at V and 2 bases at J, leaving 2 bases unmatched. The DNA for the CDR3 is TGCGCCAGCAGCCTGACAGGGGGCAATCAGCCCCAGCATTTT. It specifies CASSLTGGNQPQHF.